This T cell receptor (beta chain) was recovered during a study of T cell responses to AZD1222 COVID-19 vaccine. Germline-derived CDR1 and CDR2 are MGHRA and YSYEKL. V gave up 1 base and J gave up 6 bases; unmatched junction bases: 5. This CDR3 has 16 amino acids. Remarks on this clone: Its antigen is not known.

Profiled with immunoSEQ multiplex PCR; TCRdb holds only in-frame clones, not every one. The sample lists about 86,000 clones; roughly nine tenths were seen once. Study results and limitations: Baseline serology detected seropositivity in only five to seven AZD1222 recipients. Donors were chiefly white British, with a greater number of females, and clonal diversity was perhaps underestimated.

This rearrangement joins TRBV4-1 to TRBJ2-1, with TRBD2 matching over 11 bases. The material was peripheral blood, obtained 28 days after the second AZD1222 dose. This receptor was obtained from an adult who received the AZD1222 COVID-19 vaccine. The CDR3 DNA reads TGCGCCAGCAGCCAAGGGCTAGCGGGGGGAGTCAATGAGCAGTTCTTC. Amino acid sequence: CASSQGLAGGVNEQFF.